The 21 T cell receptor beta chains below all came from one sample that was sequenced in a study of blood T cell repertoires in COVID-19. Using immunoSEQ multiplex PCR, the repertoire was profiled, and TCRdb retains in-frame clones only, with some absent. The table shows 90,000 to 100,000 clones, with more than 65% occurring only once. What was sequenced was peripheral blood. These receptor sequences come from a man aged 60-69 years with acute or convalescent COVID-19.

This clone was detected many times. The chain uses TRBV10-1 and TRBJ2-1; D might be TRBD1 (5 bases). Germline CDR1 and CDR2: WNHNN and SYGVQD (reference sequence). Trimming shortened V by 3 bases and J by 10 bases, and 13 bases separated the two germline ends. The CDR3 extends over 13 amino acids. The CDR3 loop reads CASSEGRVREQFF. For the CDR3, the DNA is TGCGCCAGCAGTGAAGGCAGGGTAAGAGAGCAGTTCTTC.

The CDR3 sequence is CASSSLGGGYTF. As DNA, the CDR3 is TGTGCCAGCAGTTCCCTTGGGGGCGGCTACACCTTC. The chain uses TRBV6-5 and TRBJ1-2, with TRBD1 as a possible D gene (6 bases). The germline V gene encodes CDR1 MNHEY and CDR2 SVGAGI. The CDR3 extends over 12 amino acids. V lost 4 bases, J lost 8 bases, and 11 bases lay in between.

The chain combines TRBV28 with TRBJ1-4, with D uncertain. CDR1 is MDHEN, CDR2 SYDVKM, per germline. The CDR3 extends over 13 amino acids. The V end lost 8 bases, the J end lost 8 bases, and 15 bases lay between the germline ends. The CDR3 coding sequence is TGTGCCAGCCGCACGGGTGCGAGGGAAAAACTGTTTTTT. The encoded protein is CASRTGAREKLFF.

This chain links TRBV3-1 (or the pseudogene TRBV3-2) with TRBJ2-3; 7 bases are a match to TRBD1. J lost 2 bases, V lost 1 base, and 6 bases had no gene match. CDR1 LGHDT and CDR2 YNNKEL come from the germline V gene (reference sequence). This CDR3 has 16 residues. CDR3 DNA: TGTGCCAGCAGCCAAGCGCCCGGGACAGTCACAGATACGCAGTATTTT. Translated, it gives CASSQAPGTVTDTQYF.

J is TRBJ2-6 and V is TRBV30, with D possibly matching TRBD1 (5 bases). CDR1 and CDR2 from the germline V gene are GTSNPN and SVGIG (reference sequence). V was shortened by 1 base and J by 4 bases, with 8 bases between the two germline ends. The CDR3 extends over 14 amino acids. In DNA form, the CDR3 reads TGTGCCTGGAGTGAGGGGTACGGGGCCAACGTCCTGACTTTC. This gives the protein CAWSEGYGANVLTF.

The chain carries TRBV6-2 or TRBV6-3 and TRBJ2-2; 16 bases are a match to TRBD2. Germline CDR1 is MNHEY and CDR2 is SVGEGT. This CDR3 comprises 17 residues. Trimming took 2 bases from V and 6 from J; bases not matched to a gene: 3. The CDR3 DNA reads as TGTGCCAGCAGTTACCAGGGACTAGCGGGAGGGCCCGGGGAGCTGTTTTTT. Amino acid sequence: CASSYQGLAGGPGELFF.

The chain has TRBV10-3 and TRBJ1-1, with 8 bases identical to TRBD1. Trimming at V came to 2 bases and at J to 5 bases, leaving 4 bases not matched to a gene. The V gene's germline CDR1 is ENHRY and CDR2 SYGVKD. The CDR3 is 14 amino acids. CDR3 amino acids: CAISEVRGHTEAFF. The CDR3 DNA follows: TGTGCCATCAGTGAGGTCAGGGGGCATACTGAAGCTTTCTTT.

The rearrangement links TRBV6-6 to TRBJ2-7, with D unclear. Germline loops: CDR1 MNHNY, CDR2 SVGAGI (reference sequence). V dropped 2 bases and J dropped 3 bases, with 8 bases sitting between them. The CDR3 extends over 13 amino acids. The DNA for the CDR3 is TGTGCCAGCAGTTACAAGGCGGACTACGAGCAGTACTTC. Protein product: CASSYKADYEQYF.

This clone was picked up one time. This chain joins TRBV19 and TRBJ1-1; 8 positions agree with TRBD1. The junction had 5 bases not matched to a gene; V was cut back by 3 bases and J by 5 bases. The CDR3 is 14 amino acids. CDR1 is LNHDA and CDR2 is SQIVND in the germline V gene (reference sequence). In DNA form, the CDR3 reads TGTGCCAGTAGTATTGGACAGGGTGTTACTGAAGCTTTCTTT. As protein: CASSIGQGVTEAFF.

CDR3 sequence reads: CSALGGSGNTIYF. The CDR3 coding sequence is TGCAGCGCCCTGGGGGGCTCTGGAAACACCATATATTTT. The chain couples TRBV29-1 to TRBJ1-3; a weak D match, TRBD1 (5 bases). V was trimmed by 7 bases and J by 0 bases, leaving 10 bases between them. Germline V gives CDR1 SQVTM, CDR2 ANQGSEA. The CDR3 sequence is 13 residues long.

The rearrangement uses TRBV14 and TRBJ1-3; 7 nucleotides match TRBD1. The CDR3 sequence is 17 residues long. Trimming at V came to 4 bases and at J to 0 bases, leaving 9 bases not matched to a gene. The germline V gene has CDR1 SGHDN and CDR2 FVKESK. CDR3 sequence (DNA): TGTGCCAGCAGCCGGACCGGGACAGCGAACTCTGGAAACACCATATATTTT. It yields the protein CASSRTGTANSGNTIYF.

The chain combines TRBV25-1 with TRBJ1-4; 9 bases agree with TRBD1. The CDR3 totals 13 residues. The trim removed 4 bases at V and 8 bases at J, leaving 2 bases unmatched. Germline V lookup: CDR1 MGHDK, CDR2 SYGVNS. The CDR3 sequence is CASSGTGAEKLFF. The CDR3 DNA follows: TGTGCCAGCAGTGGGACAGGGGCCGAAAAACTGTTTTTT. Together with reference TRBV25-1 and TRBJ1-4, the CDR3 gives the full variable domain: EADIYQTPRYLVIGTGKKITLECSQTMGHDKMYWYQQDPGMELHLIHYSYGVNSTEKGDLSSESTVSRIRTEHFPLTLESARPSHTSQYLCASSGTGAEKLFFGSGTQLSVL.

The J gene is TRBJ1-1, the V gene TRBV11-1; D call uncertain. Looked up from germline, CDR1 is SGHAT and CDR2 is FQDESV (reference sequence). V was cut by 6 bases and J by 4 bases, with 12 bases left in between. This CDR3 contains 13 residues. CDR3 amino acids: CASSVEVGTEAFF. The CDR3 DNA is TGTGCCAGCAGTGTGGAGGTGGGCACTGAAGCTTTCTTT.

The chain recombines TRBV15 with TRBJ1-6; 7 positions match TRBD1. V lost 2 bases to trimming and J lost 5 bases; unmatched junction nucleotides: 3. The CDR3 sequence is 15 residues long. The germline CDR1 and CDR2 sequences are LNHNV and YYDKDF (reference sequence). The CDR3 loop reads CATSRNRGHNSPLHF. The DNA for the CDR3 is TGTGCCACCAGCAGAAACAGGGGACATAATTCACCCCTCCACTTT. Drawing the rest from reference TRBV15 and TRBJ1-6, the complete variable domain is DAMVIQNPRYQVTQFGKPVTLSCSQTLNHNVMYWYQQKSSQAPKLLFHYYDKDFNNEADTPDNFQSRRPNTSFCFLDIRSPGLGDTAMYLCATSRNRGHNSPLHFGNGTRLTVT.

On this clone itself: Other DNA sequences in this specimen translate into the identical CDR3. This chain connects TRBV28 to TRBJ2-7; D might be TRBD2 (6 bases). Trimming took 6 bases from V and 6 from J, leaving 9 bases between them. This CDR3 spans 11 amino acids. CDR1 and CDR2 from the germline V gene are MDHEN and SYDVKM. Here the CDR3 DNA reads TGTGCCAGCAGGGGGGGAACCGAGCAGTACTTC. This codes for CASRGGTEQYF.

The chain joins TRBV7-2 to TRBJ2-3; TRBD2 aligns across 7 bases. The trim removed 0 bases at V and 2 bases at J, leaving 5 bases unmatched. In germline, CDR1 is SGHTA, CDR2 FQGNSA. This CDR3 contains 16 residues. The CDR3 bases are TGTGCCAGCAGCTTAGCGGGAGGGCGGAACACAGATACGCAGTATTTT. It is translated as CASSLAGGRNTDTQYF.

The chain joins TRBV7-9 to TRBJ2-3, with TRBD2 identical over 7 bases. CDR1 and CDR2 (germline): SEHNR, FQNEAQ (reference sequence). This CDR3 has 16 residues. J was trimmed by 1 base and V by 1 base; bases with no gene match: 5. The CDR3 spells CASSLDVLAGTDTQYF. Written as DNA, the CDR3 is TGTGCCAGCAGCTTAGATGTGCTAGCGGGCACAGATACGCAGTATTTT. The variable domain in full, with the rest retrieved from reference TRBV7-9 and TRBJ2-3, is DTGVSQNPRHKITKRGQNVTFRCDPISEHNRLYWYRQTLGQGPEFLTYFQNEAQLEKSRLLSDRFSAERPKGSFSTLEIQRTEQGDSAMYLCASSLDVLAGTDTQYFGPGTRLTVL.

This clone was seen only a few times. The chain links TRBV4-1 to TRBJ2-5; D call uncertain. V was pared by 1 base and J by 0 bases, with 9 bases between. Germline values: CDR1 MGHRA, CDR2 YSYEKL. The CDR3 has 15 amino acids. The CDR3 spells CASSQVRSNQETQYF. The CDR3 bases are TGCGCCAGCAGCCAAGTGAGAAGCAACCAAGAGACCCAGTACTTC.

The genes are TRBV4-2 and TRBJ2-3; TRBD2 matches at 13 bases. The V and J ends lost 1 base and 4 bases, in that order; junction bases with no gene match: 8. The CDR3 is 18 amino acids. Germline CDR1 is LGHNA and CDR2 is YNFKEQ. The CDR3 sequence is CASSQGRTSGSPPDTQYF. The CDR3 DNA sequence: TGTGCCAGCAGCCAAGGTCGGACTAGCGGGAGTCCCCCAGATACGCAGTATTTT.

This chain joins TRBV2 and TRBJ1-5, with D possibly matching TRBD1 (6 bases). The CDR3 loop spans 14 amino acids. V shed 5 bases and J shed 7 bases, with 15 bases lying between them. CDR1 and CDR2 from the germline V gene are SNHLY and FYNNEI. CDR3 coding DNA: TGTGCCAGCAGTTTACAGGGCACCGGGCAGCCCCAGCATTTT. Its protein product is CASSLQGTGQPQHF.

V and J are TRBV6-2 or TRBV6-3 and TRBJ2-3; perhaps TRBD2 as D (5 bases). The CDR3 covers 17 residues. Trimming took 0 bases from V and 2 from J, leaving 15 bases between them. Germline V CDR1 and CDR2: MNHEY, SVGEGT. CDR3 DNA: TGTGCCAGCAGTTACTCGATTGGTTGGGAGCCCACAGATACGCAGTATTTT. It translates to CASSYSIGWEPTDTQYF.